A selection of T cell receptor beta chains follows, all from one sample in a study of Ad26.COV2.S vaccination and SARS-CoV-2 variants. Sequencing used immunoSEQ multiplex PCR; TCRdb keeps in-frame clones, though not all of them. The data hold more than 300,000 clones, with roughly 86% observed a single time. The sample was peripheral blood, taken in a trial of Ad26.COV2.S vaccine versus placebo. These receptors were collected from a person aged 18-65 years who received the Ad26.COV2.S COVID-19 vaccine or a placebo. The CDR3 runs from the conserved cysteine through the conserved F or W. D genes are given only for firm matches. Clone size, where shown, is once, few, many, or a class for clones that have expanded.

d_call	clone_size	v_call	j_call	cdr3_nt	cdr3_aa
TRBD1	-	TRBV6-5	TRBJ1-1	TGTGCCAGCAGTTCCCCGGGACAGGGGTCTGAAGCTTTCTTT	CASSSPGQGSEAFF
TRBD2	-	TRBV3-1/TRBV3-2	TRBJ2-7	TGTGCCAGCAGCCAAGAGGTACCGGGACTAGCGTCCCACGAGCAGTACTTC	CASSQEVPGLASHEQYF
-	-	TRBV7-3	TRBJ1-2	TGTGCCAGCAGCCCCCAAGGCGGAGGGGTAATCTATGGCTACACCTTC	CASSPQGGGVIYGYTF
-	few	TRBV6-1	TRBJ1-4	TGTGCCAGCAGTGAAGATGGGGCGACAGCAACTAATGAAAAACTGTTTTTT	CASSEDGATATNEKLFF
-	-	TRBV5-4	TRBJ2-7	TGTGCCAGCAGCTTGGGTTACGAGCAGTACTTC	CASSLGYEQYF
TRBD1	-	TRBV13	TRBJ1-1	TGTGCCAGCAGCCCGCGGACAGGGCGCACTGAAGCTTTCTTT	CASSPRTGRTEAFF
TRBD1	-	TRBV19	TRBJ1-2	TGTGCCAGTAGTTCGACAGGGGTTCTCTATGGCTACACCTTC	CASSSTGVLYGYTF
-	-	TRBV6-5	TRBJ1-1	TGTGCCAGCGGGGGTGGGTACACTGAAGCTTTCTTT	CASGGGYTEAFF
-	-	TRBV4-3	TRBJ2-6	TGCGCCAGCAGCCAAGATAGGGCTTCTGGGGCCAACGTCCTGACTTTC	CASSQDRASGANVLTF
-	-	TRBV9	TRBJ2-3	TGTGCCAGCAGCGCTACAGGGTTTTCGCCAGATACGCAGTATTTT	CASSATGFSPDTQYF
-	-	TRBV5-6	TRBJ2-7	TGTGCCAGCAGCTTGGGGATGCTCTACGAGCAGTACTTC	CASSLGMLYEQYF
-	-	TRBV18	TRBJ2-7	TGTGCCAGCTCACCACGGGGCAGGAACGACGAGCAGTACTTC	CASSPRGRNDEQYF
TRBD1	-	TRBV9	TRBJ1-3	TGTGCCAGCAGCGCAGGACAGGGGGCCGGCGACACCATATATTTT	CASSAGQGAGDTIYF
-	once	TRBV19	TRBJ1-1	TGTGCCAGTAGTATAGGACAGAAGATGAACACTGAAGCTTTCTTT	CASSIGQKMNTEAFF
-	-	TRBV12-3/TRBV12-4	TRBJ1-1	TGTGCCAGCAGTTTAAGGGGGGGCACTGAAGCTTTCTTT	CASSLRGGTEAFF
TRBD2	-	TRBV18	TRBJ2-2	TGTGCCAGCTCACCACTAGCGGGACAGAACACCGGGGAGCTGTTTTTT	CASSPLAGQNTGELFF
-	-	TRBV7-9	TRBJ1-2	TGTGCCAGCAGCTTATATGCCGGGGTTGGGGCTGATGGCTACACCTTC	CASSLYAGVGADGYTF
-	-	TRBV6-2/TRBV6-3	TRBJ2-7	TGTGCCAGCAGTTACTCCGGGGTTCGCGGCGAGCAGTACTTC	CASSYSGVRGEQYF
-	-	TRBV30	TRBJ1-4	TGTGCCTGGAACCCGCCCTCGGGGGCGAGAGAAAAACTGTTTTTT	CAWNPPSGAREKLFF
TRBD1	-	TRBV10-3	TRBJ1-2	TGTGCCATCAGTGTACGGGACAGAGATTATGGCTACACCTTC	CAISVRDRDYGYTF
TRBD2	once	TRBV7-6	TRBJ2-3	TGTGCCAGCAGCTTAAGGGCTGGAGCTAGCGGGGGCCTTAGCACAGATACGCAGTATTTT	CASSLRAGASGGLSTDTQYF
TRBD2	-	TRBV5-1	TRBJ2-1	TGCGCCAGCAGCTTGGTCAGCCTGGGACTAGCAGGTGAGCAGTTCTTC	CASSLVSLGLAGEQFF
-	few	TRBV5-4	TRBJ1-6	TGTGCCAGCAGCTCAGCAGGTTCTAAGTCACCCCTCCACTTT	CASSSAGSKSPLHF
-	once	TRBV10-3	TRBJ2-7	TGTGCCATCAGGGGGCCCTCCTACGAGCAGTACTTC	CAIRGPSYEQYF
TRBD2	-	TRBV3-1/TRBV3-2	TRBJ2-1	TGTGCCAGCAGCCAAGCGGGACTAGCGGGTCTCAATGAGCAGTTCTTC	CASSQAGLAGLNEQFF
-	-	TRBV4-3	TRBJ1-6	TGCGCCAGCAGCCAGGCCTCAGGGCTGCTTAATTCACCCCTCCACTTT	CASSQASGLLNSPLHF
-	-	TRBV7-3	TRBJ2-3	TGTGCCAGCAGCTTAGGGGGTCTGACAGATACGCAGTATTTT	CASSLGGLTDTQYF
-	once	TRBV4-1	TRBJ1-1	TGCGCCAGCAGCCAACTAAGGAACACTGAAGCTTTCTTT	CASSQLRNTEAFF
TRBD2	-	TRBV6-6	TRBJ2-2	TGTGCCAGCAGCCCCCGGGGGGTGAACACCGGGGAGCTGTTTTTT	CASSPRGVNTGELFF
-	-	TRBV10-2	TRBJ2-7	TGCGCCAGCAGTGACCGACATCCTATTACCTACGAGCAGTACTTC	CASSDRHPITYEQYF
-	-	TRBV3-1/TRBV3-2	TRBJ1-2	TGTGCCAGCAGCCCAACACCGACCTCTGGCTACACCTTC	CASSPTPTSGYTF
-	-	TRBV7-9	TRBJ2-1	TGTGCCAGCAGCTTAGCCAGCTCCTACAATGAGCAGTTCTTC	CASSLASSYNEQFF
TRBD2	-	TRBV12-5	TRBJ2-2	TGTGCTAGTGGTTTTTGGTCCGGGACTAGCGGGGGGGCCCTCGGGGAGCTGTTTTTT	CASGFWSGTSGGALGELFF
TRBD1	-	TRBV19	TRBJ1-5	TGTGCCAGCTCGGACAGGGGATACAATCAGCCCCAGCATTTT	CASSDRGYNQPQHF
-	few	TRBV7-3	TRBJ1-1	TGTGCCAGCAGCTTAACCGGGCCGACCACTGAAGCTTTCTTT	CASSLTGPTTEAFF
-	once	TRBV5-1	TRBJ1-2	TGCGCCAGCGGCTCGAACTATGGCTACACCTTC	CASGSNYGYTF
-	-	TRBV5-1	TRBJ1-5	TGCGCCAGCAGCTTTGGTTCGGATCAGCCCCAGCATTTT	CASSFGSDQPQHF
-	-	TRBV5-4	TRBJ1-2	TGTGCCAGCAGCTCCCCACTCGGCCGTTCCCATTATGGCTACACCTTC	CASSSPLGRSHYGYTF
-	-	TRBV18	TRBJ2-1	TGTGCCAGCTCAAGCGGCACACACTCCTACAATGAGCAGTTCTTC	CASSSGTHSYNEQFF
-	-	TRBV6-1	TRBJ2-7	TGTGCCAGCAGTGAACCCAGGGGAGGTCGCGAGCAGTACTTC	CASSEPRGGREQYF
-	-	TRBV30	TRBJ1-6	TGTGCCTGGAGTGTACTGGGACACCGACCGAGCTCCTATAATTCACCCCTCCACTTT	CAWSVLGHRPSSYNSPLHF
-	-	TRBV30	TRBJ2-6	TGTGCCTGGGGATCTGGGGCCAACGTCCTGACTTTC	CAWGSGANVLTF
TRBD2	-	TRBV5-1	TRBJ2-7	TGCGCCAGCAGCCTGGGACTAAGCAGCTTTCCCTACGAGCAGTACTTC	CASSLGLSSFPYEQYF
-	-	TRBV5-6	TRBJ2-5	TGTGCCAGCAGCTTTCGAGAGACCCAGTACTTC	CASSFRETQYF
-	-	TRBV19	TRBJ1-3	TGTGCCAGTAGTATTGGCGGGGGCTCTGGAAACACCATATATTTT	CASSIGGGSGNTIYF
-	-	TRBV23-1	TRBJ2-4	TGCGCCAGCAGTCATTCCCCGGGACTCCTAGCCAAAAACATTCAGTACTTC	CASSHSPGLLAKNIQYF